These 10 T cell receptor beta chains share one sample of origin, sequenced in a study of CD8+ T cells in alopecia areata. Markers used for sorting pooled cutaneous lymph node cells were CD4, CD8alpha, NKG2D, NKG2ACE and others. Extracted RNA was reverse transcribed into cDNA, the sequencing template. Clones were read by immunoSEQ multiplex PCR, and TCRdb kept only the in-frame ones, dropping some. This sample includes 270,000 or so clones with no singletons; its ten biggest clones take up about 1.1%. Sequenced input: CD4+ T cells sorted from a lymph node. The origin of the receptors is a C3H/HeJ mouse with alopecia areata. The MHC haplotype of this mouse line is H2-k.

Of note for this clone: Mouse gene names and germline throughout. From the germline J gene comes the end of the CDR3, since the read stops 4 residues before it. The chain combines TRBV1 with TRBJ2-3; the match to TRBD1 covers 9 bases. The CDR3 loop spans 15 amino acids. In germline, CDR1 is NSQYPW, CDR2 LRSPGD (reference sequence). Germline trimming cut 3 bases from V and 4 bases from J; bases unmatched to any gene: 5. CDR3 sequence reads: CTCSAPGQGSETLYF. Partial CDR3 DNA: TGCACCTGCAGTGCCCCGGGACAGGGATCAGAA.

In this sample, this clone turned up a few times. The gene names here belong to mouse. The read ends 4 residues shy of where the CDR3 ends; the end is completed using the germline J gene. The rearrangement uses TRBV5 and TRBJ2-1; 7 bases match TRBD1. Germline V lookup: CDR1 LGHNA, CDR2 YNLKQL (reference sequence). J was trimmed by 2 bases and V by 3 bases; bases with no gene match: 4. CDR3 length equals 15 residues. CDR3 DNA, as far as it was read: TGTGCCAGCAGCCACCAAACAGGGGACTATGCT. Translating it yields CASSHQTGDYA. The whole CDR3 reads CASSHQTGDYAEQFF.

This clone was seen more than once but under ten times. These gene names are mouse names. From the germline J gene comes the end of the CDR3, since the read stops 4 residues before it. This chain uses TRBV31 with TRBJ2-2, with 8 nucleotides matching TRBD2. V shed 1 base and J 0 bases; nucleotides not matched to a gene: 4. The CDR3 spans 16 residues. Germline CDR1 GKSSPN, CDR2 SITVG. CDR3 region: CAWSPPGGTNTGQLYF. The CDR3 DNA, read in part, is TGTGCCTGGAGTCCCCCTGGGGGGACAAACACCGGG. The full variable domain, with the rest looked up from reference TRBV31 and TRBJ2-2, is AQTIHQWPVAEIKAVGSPLSLGCTIKGKSSPNLYWYWQATGGTLQQLFYSITVGQVESVVQLNLSASRPKDDQFILSTEKLLLSHSGFYLCAWSPPGGTNTGQLYFGEGSKLTVL.

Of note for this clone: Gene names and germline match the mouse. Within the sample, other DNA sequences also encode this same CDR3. The CDR3 spells CASSEGGADTQYF. CDR3 bases read: TGTGCCAGCAGTGAGGGGGGCGCAGAC. The chain has TRBV13-1 and TRBJ2-5; possibly TRBD2 for D (7 bases). Read coverage stops 4 residues before the CDR3 terminus; the germline J gene supplies the remainder. The germline CDR1 and CDR2 sequences are NSHNY and SYGAGN. The CDR3 is 13 residues long.

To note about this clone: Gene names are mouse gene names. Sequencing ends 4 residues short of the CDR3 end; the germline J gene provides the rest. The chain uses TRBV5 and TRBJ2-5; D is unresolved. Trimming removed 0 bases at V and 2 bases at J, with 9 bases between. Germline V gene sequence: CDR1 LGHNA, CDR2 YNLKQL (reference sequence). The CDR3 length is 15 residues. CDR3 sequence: CASSQDVPGQDTQYF. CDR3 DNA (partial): TGTGCCAGCAGCCAAGATGTGCCAGGCCAAGAC.

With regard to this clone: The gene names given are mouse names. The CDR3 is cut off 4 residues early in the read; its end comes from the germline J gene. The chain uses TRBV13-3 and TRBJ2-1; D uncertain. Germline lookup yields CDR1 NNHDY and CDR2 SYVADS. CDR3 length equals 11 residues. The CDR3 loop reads CASSARTEQFF. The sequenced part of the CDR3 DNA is TGTGCCAGCAGTGCCAGAACT.

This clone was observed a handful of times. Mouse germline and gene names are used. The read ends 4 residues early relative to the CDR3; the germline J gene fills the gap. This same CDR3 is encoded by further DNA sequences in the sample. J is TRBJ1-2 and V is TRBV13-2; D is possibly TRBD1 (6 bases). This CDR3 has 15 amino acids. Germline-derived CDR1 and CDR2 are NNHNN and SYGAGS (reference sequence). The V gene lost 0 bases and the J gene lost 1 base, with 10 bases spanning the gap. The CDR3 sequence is CASGDARGRNSDYTF. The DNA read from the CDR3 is TGTGCCAGCGGTGATGCCAGGGGCAGAAACTCC.

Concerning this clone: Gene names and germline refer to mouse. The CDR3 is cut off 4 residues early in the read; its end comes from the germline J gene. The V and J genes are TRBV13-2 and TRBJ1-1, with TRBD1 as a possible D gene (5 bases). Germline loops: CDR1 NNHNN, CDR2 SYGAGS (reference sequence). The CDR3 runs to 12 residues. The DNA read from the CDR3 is TGTGCCAGCGGTGATGGACAGACA. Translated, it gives CASGDGQT. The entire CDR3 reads CASGDGQTEVFF.

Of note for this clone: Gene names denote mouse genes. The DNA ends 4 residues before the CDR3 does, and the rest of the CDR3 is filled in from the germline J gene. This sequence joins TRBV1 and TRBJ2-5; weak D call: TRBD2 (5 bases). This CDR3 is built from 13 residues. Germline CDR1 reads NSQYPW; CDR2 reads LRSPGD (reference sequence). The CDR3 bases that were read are TGCACCTGCAGTGCTGGGGTAAAAGAC. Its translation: CTCSAGVKD. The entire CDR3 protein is CTCSAGVKDTQYF. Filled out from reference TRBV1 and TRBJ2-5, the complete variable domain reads VTLLEQNPRWRLVPRGQAVNLRCILKNSQYPWMSWYQQDLQKQLQWLFTLRSPGDKEVKSLPGADYLATRVTDTELRLQVANMSQGRTLYCTCSAGVKDTQYFGPGTRLLVL.

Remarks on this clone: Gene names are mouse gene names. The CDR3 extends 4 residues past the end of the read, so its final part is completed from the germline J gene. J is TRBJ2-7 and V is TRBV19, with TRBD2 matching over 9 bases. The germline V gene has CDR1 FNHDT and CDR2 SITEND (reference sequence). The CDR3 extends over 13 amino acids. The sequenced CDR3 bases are TGTGCCAGCAGTGACTGGGGGAATTAT. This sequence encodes CASSDWGNY. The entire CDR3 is CASSDWGNYEQYF.